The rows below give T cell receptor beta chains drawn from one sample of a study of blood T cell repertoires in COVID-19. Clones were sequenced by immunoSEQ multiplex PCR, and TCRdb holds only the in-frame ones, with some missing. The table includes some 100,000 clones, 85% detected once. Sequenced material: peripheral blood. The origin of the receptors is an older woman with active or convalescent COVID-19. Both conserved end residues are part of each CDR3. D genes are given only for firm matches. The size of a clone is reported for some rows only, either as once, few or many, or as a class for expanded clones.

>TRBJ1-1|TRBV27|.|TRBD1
TGTGCCAGCAGCCGGACAGGGGGGAACACTGAAGCTTTCTTT
CASSRTGGNTEAFF
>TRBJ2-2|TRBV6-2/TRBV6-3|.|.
TGTGCCAGCAGTTACTGGAGTACCGGGGAGCTGTTTTTT
CASSYWSTGELFF
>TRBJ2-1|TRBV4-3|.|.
TGCGCCAGCAGCCGCCGAACAGGTGACAATGAGCAGTTCTTC
CASSRRTGDNEQFF
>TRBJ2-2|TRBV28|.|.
TGTGCCAGCAGTACTCACACCGGGGAGCTGTTTTTT
CASSTHTGELFF
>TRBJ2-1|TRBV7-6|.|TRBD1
TGTGCCAGCAGCCTATCGGACAGGGGGCGAAGCGAGCAGTTCTTC
CASSLSDRGRSEQFF
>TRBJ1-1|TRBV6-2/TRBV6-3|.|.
TGTGCCAGCAGTTATAGTCGCCTACGGACTGAAGCTTTCTTT
CASSYSRLRTEAFF
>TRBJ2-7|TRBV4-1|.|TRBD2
TGCGCCAGCAGCCAAGATAGGGCGGGAGGTCGATACGAGCAGTACTTC
CASSQDRAGGRYEQYF
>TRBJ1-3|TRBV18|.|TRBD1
TGTGCCAGCTCACCTGCCGGGACAGCCTCTGGAAACACCATATATTTT
CASSPAGTASGNTIYF
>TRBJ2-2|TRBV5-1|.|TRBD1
TGCGCCAGCAGCTTGGAGGGGACAGGGAACACCGGGGAGCTGTTTTTT
CASSLEGTGNTGELFF
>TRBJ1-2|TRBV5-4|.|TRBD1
TGTGCCAGCAGCGAGTGGACAGGGGCGGATGGCTACACCTTC
CASSEWTGADGYTF
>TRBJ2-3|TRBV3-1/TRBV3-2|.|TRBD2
TGTGCCAGCAGCCTGACTAGCGGGACAGATACGCAGTATTTT
CASSLTSGTDTQYF
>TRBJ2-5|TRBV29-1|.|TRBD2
TGCAGCGTCGCGGGACTAGCGGGGGAAGAGACCCAGTACTTC
CSVAGLAGEETQYF
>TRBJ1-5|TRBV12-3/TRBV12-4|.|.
TGTGCCAGCAGTTTACAGTCTGGTCAGCCCCAGCATTTT
CASSLQSGQPQHF
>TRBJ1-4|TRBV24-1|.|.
TGTGCCACCAGTGATCACAGTGGGGCTGAAAAACTGTTTTTT
CATSDHSGAEKLFF
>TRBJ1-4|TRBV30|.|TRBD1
TGTGCCTGGACCCCTCCTGACAGGGGGGTAGAAAAACTGTTTTTT
CAWTPPDRGVEKLFF
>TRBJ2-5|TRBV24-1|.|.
TGTGCCACCAGAGGACACAGCGGGGAGACCCAGTACTTC
CATRGHSGETQYF
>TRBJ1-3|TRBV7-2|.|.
TGTGCCAGCAGCTTGCGTCAGGCTAACTCTGGAAACACCATATATTTT
CASSLRQANSGNTIYF
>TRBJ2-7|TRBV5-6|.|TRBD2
TGTGCCAGCAGCTTCCTTATAAGCGGGAGTCTATACGAGCAGTACTTC
CASSFLISGSLYEQYF
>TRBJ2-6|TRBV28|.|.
TGTGCCAGCACCACCCGCACGCGACTGGCCTCTGGGGCCAACGTCCTGACTTTC
CASTTRTRLASGANVLTF
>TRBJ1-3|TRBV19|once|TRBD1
TGTGCCAGTAAGCGGACAGGGCTCTCTGGAAACACCATATATTTT
CASKRTGLSGNTIYF
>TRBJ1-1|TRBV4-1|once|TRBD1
TGCGCCAGCAGCCCCAGGGGGGCTCAGGGTGAAGCTTTCTTT
CASSPRGAQGEAFF
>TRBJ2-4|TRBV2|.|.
TGTGCCAGCACTAGACAGGTGGGAAACATTCAGTACTTC
CASTRQVGNIQYF
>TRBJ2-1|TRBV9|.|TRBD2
TGTGCCAGCAGCGATCTTCTCGGGAGCGGGAGAAACAATGAGCAGTTCTTC
CASSDLLGSGRNNEQFF
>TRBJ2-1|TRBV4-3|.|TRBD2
TGCGCCAGCAGCCAAGCGTCTAGCGGGAGGAGCTCCTACAATGAGCAGTTCTTC
CASSQASSGRSSYNEQFF
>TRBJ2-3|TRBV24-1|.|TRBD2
TGTGCCACCAGTGAAGAAGCGGGAAACACAGATACGCAGTATTTT
CATSEEAGNTDTQYF
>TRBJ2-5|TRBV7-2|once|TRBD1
TGTGCCAGCAGCCCAAGGACAGGGGCGGAGGAGACCCAGTACTTC
CASSPRTGAEETQYF
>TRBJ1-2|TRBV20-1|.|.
TGCAGTGCTAGTTCGACGGCGAAGATCGGGGGCTACACCTTC
CSASSTAKIGGYTF
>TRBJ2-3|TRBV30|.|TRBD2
TGTGCCTGGAGTGTACTAATAACTAGCGGGACGGGAGATACGCAGTATTTT
CAWSVLITSGTGDTQYF
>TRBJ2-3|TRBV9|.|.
TGTGCCAGCAGCGTAGTCGGGGACACAGATACGCAGTATTTT
CASSVVGDTDTQYF
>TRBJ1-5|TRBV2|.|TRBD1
TGTGCCAGCAGTCGGTCAGAGGGGGCAGGGCCCCAGCATTTT
CASSRSEGAGPQHF
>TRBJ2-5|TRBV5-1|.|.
TGCGCCAGCAGCTTGTTACAGCAACAAGAGACCCAGTACTTC
CASSLLQQQETQYF
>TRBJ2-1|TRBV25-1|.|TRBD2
TGTGCCAGCAGTGATACTAGCGGGGCGGCCTACAATGAGCAGTTCTTC
CASSDTSGAAYNEQFF